Sequencing of this T cell receptor (beta chain) was carried out in a study of shared clonotypes between healthy human individuals. This table comes from immunoSEQ multiplex PCR, and its TCRdb copy is limited to in-frame clones, with some not included. The sample carries about half a million clones, 81% recorded once. Approximately 90 million PBMCs were counted before genomic DNA extraction. The CDR3 spans 15 residues. Trimming removed 5 bases from V and 7 bases from J; junction bases left unmatched: 3. Germline loops: CDR1 MNHNY, CDR2 SVGAGI (reference sequence). The sample comprised PBMCs. The chain uses TRBV6-6 and TRBJ2-1, with 15 nucleotides matching TRBD2. This sequence originates from a woman between 35 and 50 years old in good health. Some clones in this sample may be carry-over from other donors' samples. CDR3 sequence reads: CASSQGTSGRNEQFF. For the CDR3, the DNA is TGTGCCAGCAGTCAGGGGACTAGCGGGAGGAATGAGCAGTTCTTC.